This T cell receptor (beta chain) is from a study of OX40 agonist ivuxolimab in advanced cancers. Autoimmune disease history or systemic immunosuppression led to patients being barred. Assay: immunoSEQ multiplex PCR; the TCRdb copy retains only in-frame clones and omits some. Of 20,000 to 25,000 clones in the sample, more than 70% were seen once. This TCR came from an adult with an advanced solid tumor such as melanoma, head and neck, liver or kidney cancer. Sequencing was performed on CD4+ or CD8+ T cells sorted from blood, taken in a trial of the OX40 agonist ivuxolimab.

The CDR3, as DNA: TGTGCCAGCGCCTCGGACCCAAGGAAGCGTGGGGCCAACGTCCTGACTTTC. It encodes CASASDPRKRGANVLTF. The chain carries TRBV19 and TRBJ2-6; D is ambiguous. The CDR3 length is 17 residues. The V gene lost 9 bases and the J gene lost 3 bases, with 21 bases spanning the gap. Germline V gene lookup returns CDR1 LNHDA and CDR2 SQIVND (reference sequence).